Below, one T cell receptor beta chain is given with its context. The data are from a study of response to subunit inactivated influenza vaccine. Germline V gene lookup returns CDR1 LGHDT and CDR2 YNNKEL (reference sequence). The CDR3 has 13 residues. Between the trimmed V and J ends, which lost 1 base and 10 bases, there was a span of 13 bases. A single record per CDR3 protein comes from TCRdb applying MiXCR to the RT-PCR reads. Of about 170,000 distinct CDR3 sequences detected, less than 15% appear once; the ten largest clones hold around 32%. The same sample was also used in a study of T cells expressing NK-cell markers. This second study notes: Production of TCR beta cDNA relied on 5'RACE template switching with UMIs. Seven sequenced donors out of eight were HCMV-seropositive, one seronegative. Over 5 donors showed dominant NKG2C+ clonotypes comprising about 1.0-7.5% of their CD8+ T cells.

The sample here was CD8+ T cells sorted from PBMCs, taken roughly 12 days after vaccination. The chain carries TRBV3-1 and TRBJ1-2; no firm D call. The sequence was collected from a man over 45 who received an inactivated influenza vaccine. CDR3 coding DNA: TGTGCCAGCAGCCAAGTCAATCCTGCAGACTACACCTTC. This encodes CASSQVNPADYTF.